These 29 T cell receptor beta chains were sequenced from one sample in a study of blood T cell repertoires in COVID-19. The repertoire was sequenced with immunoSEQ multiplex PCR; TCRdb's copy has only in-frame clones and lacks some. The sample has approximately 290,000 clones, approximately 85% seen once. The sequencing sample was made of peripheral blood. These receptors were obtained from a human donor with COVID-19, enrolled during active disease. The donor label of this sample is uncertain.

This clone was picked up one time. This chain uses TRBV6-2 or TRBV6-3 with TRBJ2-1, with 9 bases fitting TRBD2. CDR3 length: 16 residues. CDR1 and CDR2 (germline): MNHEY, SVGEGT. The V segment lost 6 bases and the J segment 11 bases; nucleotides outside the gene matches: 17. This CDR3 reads CASSPRLAEFGVQQFF. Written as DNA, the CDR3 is TGTGCCAGCAGCCCGAGACTAGCGGAGTTTGGGGTGCAGCAGTTCTTC.

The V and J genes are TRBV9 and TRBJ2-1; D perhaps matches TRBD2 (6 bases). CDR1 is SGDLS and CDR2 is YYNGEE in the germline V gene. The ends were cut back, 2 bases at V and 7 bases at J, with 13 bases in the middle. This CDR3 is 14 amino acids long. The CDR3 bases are TGTGCCAGCAGCGTGGGGGGAGAGGGGAATGAGCAGTTCTTC. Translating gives CASSVGGEGNEQFF.

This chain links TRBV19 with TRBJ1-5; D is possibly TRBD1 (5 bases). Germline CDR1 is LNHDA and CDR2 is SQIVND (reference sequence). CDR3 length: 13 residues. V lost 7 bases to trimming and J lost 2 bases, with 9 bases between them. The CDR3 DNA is TGTGCCAGTAATGAACAGGGCAATCAGCCCCAGCATTTT. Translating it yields CASNEQGNQPQHF.

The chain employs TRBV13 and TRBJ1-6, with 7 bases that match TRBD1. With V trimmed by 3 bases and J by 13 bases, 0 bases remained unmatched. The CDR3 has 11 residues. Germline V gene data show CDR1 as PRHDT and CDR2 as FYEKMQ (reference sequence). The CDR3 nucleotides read TGTGCCAGCAGCTTGACAGGGCCCCTCCACTTT. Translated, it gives CASSLTGPLHF.

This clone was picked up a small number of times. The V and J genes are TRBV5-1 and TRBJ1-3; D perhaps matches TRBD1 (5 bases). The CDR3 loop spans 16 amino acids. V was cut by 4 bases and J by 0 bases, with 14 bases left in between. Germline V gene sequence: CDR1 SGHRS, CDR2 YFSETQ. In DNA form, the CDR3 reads TGCGCCAGCAGCCCTGGACAACTCCGCTCTGGAAACACCATATATTTT. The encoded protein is CASSPGQLRSGNTIYF. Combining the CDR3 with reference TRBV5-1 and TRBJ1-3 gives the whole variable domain KAGVTQTPRYLIKTRGQQVTLSCSPISGHRSVSWYQQTPGQGLQFLFEYFSETQRNKGNFPGRFSGRQFSNSRSEMNVSTLELGDSALYLCASSPGQLRSGNTIYFGEGSWLTVV.

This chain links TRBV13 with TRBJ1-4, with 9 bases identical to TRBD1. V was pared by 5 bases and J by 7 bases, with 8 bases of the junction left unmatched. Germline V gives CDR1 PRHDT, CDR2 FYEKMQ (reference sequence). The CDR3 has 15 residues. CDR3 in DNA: TGTGCCAGCAGCCGCACAGGGGGCGTAGGTGAAAAACTGTTTTTT. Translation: CASSRTGGVGEKLFF.

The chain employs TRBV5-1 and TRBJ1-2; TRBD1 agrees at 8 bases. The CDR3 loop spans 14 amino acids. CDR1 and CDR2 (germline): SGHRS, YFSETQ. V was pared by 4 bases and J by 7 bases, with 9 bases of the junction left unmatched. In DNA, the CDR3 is TGCGCCAGCAGCCCAGGACAGGGTTCCGGTGGCTACACCTTC. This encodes CASSPGQGSGGYTF. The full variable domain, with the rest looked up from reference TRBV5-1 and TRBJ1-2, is KAGVTQTPRYLIKTRGQQVTLSCSPISGHRSVSWYQQTPGQGLQFLFEYFSETQRNKGNFPGRFSGRQFSNSRSEMNVSTLELGDSALYLCASSPGQGSGGYTFGSGTRLTVV.

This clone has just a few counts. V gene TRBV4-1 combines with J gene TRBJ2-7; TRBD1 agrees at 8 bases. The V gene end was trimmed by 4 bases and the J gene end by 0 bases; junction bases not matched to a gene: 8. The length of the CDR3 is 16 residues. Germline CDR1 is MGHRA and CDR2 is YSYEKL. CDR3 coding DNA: TGCGCCAGCAGCCGGGAGACAGGGGTGAGCTCCTACGAGCAGTACTTC. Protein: CASSRETGVSSYEQYF.

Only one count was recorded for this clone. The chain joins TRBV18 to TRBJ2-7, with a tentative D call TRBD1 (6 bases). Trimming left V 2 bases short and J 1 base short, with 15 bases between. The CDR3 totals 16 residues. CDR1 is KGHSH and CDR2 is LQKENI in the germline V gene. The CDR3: CASSPTTGFGSYEQYF. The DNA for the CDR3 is TGTGCCAGCTCACCAACCACAGGGTTCGGTTCCTACGAGCAGTACTTC.

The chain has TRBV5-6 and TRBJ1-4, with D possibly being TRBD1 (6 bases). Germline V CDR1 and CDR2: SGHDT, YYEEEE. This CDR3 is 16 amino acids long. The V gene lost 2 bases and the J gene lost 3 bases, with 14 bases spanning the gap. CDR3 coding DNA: TGTGCCAGCAGCTTTGTAGGGGGAAATTCTAATGAAAAACTGTTTTTT. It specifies CASSFVGGNSNEKLFF.

This CDR3 reads CASSLDRGPYNEQFF. CDR3 coding DNA: TGTGCCAGCAGCTTAGACAGGGGGCCCTACAATGAGCAGTTCTTC. The chain couples TRBV7-6 to TRBJ2-1, with TRBD1 matching over 9 bases. The CDR3 length is 15 residues. V lost 1 base and J lost 2; bases outside the gene matches: 0. Germline V gene lookup returns CDR1 SGHVS and CDR2 FNYEAQ.

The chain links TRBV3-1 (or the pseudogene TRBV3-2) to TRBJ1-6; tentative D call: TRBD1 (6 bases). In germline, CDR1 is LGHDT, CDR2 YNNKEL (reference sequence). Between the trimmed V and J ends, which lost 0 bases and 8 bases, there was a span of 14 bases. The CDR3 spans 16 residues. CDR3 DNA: TGTGCCAGCAGCCAAGATCGGGGGGCGCGGGATTCACCCCTCCACTTT. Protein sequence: CASSQDRGARDSPLHF.

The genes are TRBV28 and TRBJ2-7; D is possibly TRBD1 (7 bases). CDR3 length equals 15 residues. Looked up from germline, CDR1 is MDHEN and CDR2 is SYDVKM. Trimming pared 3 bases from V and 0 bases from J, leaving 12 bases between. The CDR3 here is CASSLRGQSSYEQYF. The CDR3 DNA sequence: TGTGCCAGCAGTTTGCGGGGACAGTCCTCCTACGAGCAGTACTTC.

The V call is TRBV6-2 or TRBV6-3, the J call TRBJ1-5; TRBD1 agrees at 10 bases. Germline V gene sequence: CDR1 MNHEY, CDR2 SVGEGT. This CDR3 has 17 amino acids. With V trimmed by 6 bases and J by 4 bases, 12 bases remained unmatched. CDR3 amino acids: CASSFSTRDRGNQPQHF. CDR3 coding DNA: TGTGCCAGCAGCTTCTCTACCAGGGACAGGGGTAATCAGCCCCAGCATTTT.

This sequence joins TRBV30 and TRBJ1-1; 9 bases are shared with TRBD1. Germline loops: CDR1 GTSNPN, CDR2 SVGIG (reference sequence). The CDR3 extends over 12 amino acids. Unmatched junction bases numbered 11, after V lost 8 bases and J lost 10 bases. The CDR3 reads CAAGTGTGAAFF. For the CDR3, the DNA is TGTGCCGCCGGGACAGGGACGGGGGCAGCTTTCTTT.

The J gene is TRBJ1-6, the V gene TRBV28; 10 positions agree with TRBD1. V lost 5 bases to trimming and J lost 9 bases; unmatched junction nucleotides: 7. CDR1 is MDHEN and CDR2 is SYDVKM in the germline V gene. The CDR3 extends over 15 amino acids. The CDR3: CASSQGDRGFSPLHF. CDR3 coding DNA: TGTGCCAGCAGTCAAGGGGACAGGGGTTTTTCACCCCTCCACTTT.

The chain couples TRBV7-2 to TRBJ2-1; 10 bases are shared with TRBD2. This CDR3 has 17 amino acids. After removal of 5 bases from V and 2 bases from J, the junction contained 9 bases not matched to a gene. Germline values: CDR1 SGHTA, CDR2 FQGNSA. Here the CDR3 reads CASSADPLAGAYNEQFF. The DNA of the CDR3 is TGTGCCAGCAGCGCTGACCCTCTAGCGGGGGCCTACAATGAGCAGTTCTTC.

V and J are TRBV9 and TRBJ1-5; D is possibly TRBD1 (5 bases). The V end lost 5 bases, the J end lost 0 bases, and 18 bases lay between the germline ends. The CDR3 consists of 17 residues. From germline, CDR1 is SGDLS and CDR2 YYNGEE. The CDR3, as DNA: TGTGCCAGCAGAGCCCACGGAGGGGCACTTAGCAATCAGCCCCAGCATTTT. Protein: CASRAHGGALSNQPQHF.

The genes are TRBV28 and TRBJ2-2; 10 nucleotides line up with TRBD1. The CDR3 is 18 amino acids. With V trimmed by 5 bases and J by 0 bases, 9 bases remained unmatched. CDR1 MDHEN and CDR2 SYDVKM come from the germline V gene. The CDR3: CASSTQPGQGTNTGELFF. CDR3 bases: TGTGCCAGCAGTACTCAACCGGGACAGGGGACGAACACCGGGGAGCTGTTTTTT.

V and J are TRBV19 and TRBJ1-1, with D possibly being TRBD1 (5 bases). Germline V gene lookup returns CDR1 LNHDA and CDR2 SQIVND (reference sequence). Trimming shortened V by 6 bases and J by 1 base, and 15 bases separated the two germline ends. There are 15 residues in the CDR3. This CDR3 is CASSPVGRANTEAFF. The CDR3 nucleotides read TGTGCCAGTAGCCCGGTGGGGCGAGCGAACACTGAAGCTTTCTTT.

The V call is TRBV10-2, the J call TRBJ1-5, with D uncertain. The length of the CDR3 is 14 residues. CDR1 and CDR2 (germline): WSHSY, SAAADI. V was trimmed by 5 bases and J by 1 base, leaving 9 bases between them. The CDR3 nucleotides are TGCGCCAGCAGTTCCGCGGGGAGCAATCAGCCCCAGCATTTT. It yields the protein CASSSAGSNQPQHF.

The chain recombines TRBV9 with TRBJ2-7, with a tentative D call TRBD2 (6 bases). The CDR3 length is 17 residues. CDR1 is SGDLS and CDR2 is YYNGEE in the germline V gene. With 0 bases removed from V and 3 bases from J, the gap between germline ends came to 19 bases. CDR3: CASSVAAGDSGFYEQYF. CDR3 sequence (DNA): TGTGCCAGCAGCGTAGCGGCCGGGGATAGCGGATTCTACGAGCAGTACTTC.

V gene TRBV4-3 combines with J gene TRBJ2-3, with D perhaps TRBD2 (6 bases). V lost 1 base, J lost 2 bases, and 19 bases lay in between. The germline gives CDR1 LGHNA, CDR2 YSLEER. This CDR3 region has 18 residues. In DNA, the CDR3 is TGCGCCAGCAGCCAAGTGGTCTTCGGGGCGGGAATCACAGATACGCAGTATTTT. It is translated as CASSQVVFGAGITDTQYF.

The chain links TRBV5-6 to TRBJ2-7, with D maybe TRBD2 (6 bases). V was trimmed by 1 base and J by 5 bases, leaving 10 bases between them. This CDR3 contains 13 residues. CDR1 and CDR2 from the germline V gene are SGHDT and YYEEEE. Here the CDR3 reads CASSLRRDHEQYF. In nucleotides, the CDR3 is TGTGCCAGCAGCTTGAGGCGGGACCACGAGCAGTACTTC.

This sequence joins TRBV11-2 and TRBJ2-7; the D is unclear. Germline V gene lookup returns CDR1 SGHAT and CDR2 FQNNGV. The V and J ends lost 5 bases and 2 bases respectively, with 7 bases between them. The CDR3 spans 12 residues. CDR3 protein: CASSPSPYEQYF. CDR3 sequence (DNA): TGTGCCAGCAGCCCGTCCCCCTACGAGCAGTACTTC.

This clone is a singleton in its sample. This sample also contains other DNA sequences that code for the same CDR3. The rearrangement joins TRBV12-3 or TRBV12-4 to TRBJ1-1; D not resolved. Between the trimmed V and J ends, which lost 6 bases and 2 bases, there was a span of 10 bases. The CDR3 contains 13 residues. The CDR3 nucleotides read TGTGCCAGCAGCTGGACTGAAAACACTGAAGCTTTCTTT. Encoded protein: CASSWTENTEAFF.

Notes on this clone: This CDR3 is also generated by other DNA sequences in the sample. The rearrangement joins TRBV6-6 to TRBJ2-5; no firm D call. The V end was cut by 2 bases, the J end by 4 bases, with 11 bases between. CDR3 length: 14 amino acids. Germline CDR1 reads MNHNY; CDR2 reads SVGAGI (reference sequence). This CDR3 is CASSYGQVGETQYF. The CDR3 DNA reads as TGTGCCAGCAGTTACGGTCAGGTCGGAGAGACCCAGTACTTC.

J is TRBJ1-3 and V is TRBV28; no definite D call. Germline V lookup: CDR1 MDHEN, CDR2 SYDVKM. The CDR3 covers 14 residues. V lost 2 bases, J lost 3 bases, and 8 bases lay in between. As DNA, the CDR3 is TGTGCCAGCAGTTTAGGAGGGCTTGGAAACACCATATATTTT. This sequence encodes CASSLGGLGNTIYF.

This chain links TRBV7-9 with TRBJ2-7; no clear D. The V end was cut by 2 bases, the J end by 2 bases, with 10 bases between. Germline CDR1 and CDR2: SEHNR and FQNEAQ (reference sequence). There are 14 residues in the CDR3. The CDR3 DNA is TGTGCCAGCAGCTTATACGCAGGCACCTACGAGCAGTACTTC. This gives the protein CASSLYAGTYEQYF.